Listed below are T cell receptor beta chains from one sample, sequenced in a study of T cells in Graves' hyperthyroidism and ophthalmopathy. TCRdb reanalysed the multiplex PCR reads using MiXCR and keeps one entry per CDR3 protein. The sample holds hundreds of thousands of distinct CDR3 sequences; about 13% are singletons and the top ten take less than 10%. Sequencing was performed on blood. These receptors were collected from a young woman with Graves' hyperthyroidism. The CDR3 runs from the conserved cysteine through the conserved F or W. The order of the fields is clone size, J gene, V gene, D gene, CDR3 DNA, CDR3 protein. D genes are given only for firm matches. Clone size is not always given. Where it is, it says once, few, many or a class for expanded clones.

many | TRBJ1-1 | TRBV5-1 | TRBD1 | TGCGCCAGCAGCTCCGGACAGGGAACCACTGAAGCTTTCTTT | CASSSGQGTTEAFF
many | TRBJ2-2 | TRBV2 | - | TGTGCCAGCATCCACCTGGGGTCCACCGGGGAGCTGTTTTTT | CASIHLGSTGELFF
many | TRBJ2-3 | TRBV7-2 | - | TGTGCCAGCAGCTTAGCGCCCGAGATCCTTACGCAGTATTTT | CASSLAPEILTQYF
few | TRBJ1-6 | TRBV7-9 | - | TGTGCCAGCAGCTTAGGGGCCCTCTCCCTCCACTTT | CASSLGALSLHF
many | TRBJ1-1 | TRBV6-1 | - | TGTGCCAGCGACAGGACAGTGAACACTGAAGCTTTCTTT | CASDRTVNTEAFF
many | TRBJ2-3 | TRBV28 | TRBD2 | TGTGCCAGCAGAGGGGCCGGGGGGAGTGGGACAGATACGCAGTATTTT | CASRGAGGSGTDTQYF
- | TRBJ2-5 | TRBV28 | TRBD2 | TGTGCCAGCAGTTTTGGGGGGGTTCCCAAAGAGACCCAGTACTTC | CASSFGGVPKETQYF
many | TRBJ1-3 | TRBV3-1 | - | TGTGGGGGGAGGAAAAAGAGCTCTGGAAACACCATATATTTT | CGGRKKSSGNTIYF
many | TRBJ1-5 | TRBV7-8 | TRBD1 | TGTGCCAGCAGCCCGGACAGGGGGATAAATCAGCCCCAGCATTTT | CASSPDRGINQPQHF
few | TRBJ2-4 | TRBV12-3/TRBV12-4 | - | TGTGCCAGCAGCCCGCTGGGGACCCTAGGAAACATTCAGTACTTC | CASSPLGTLGNIQYF
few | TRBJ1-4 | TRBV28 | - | TGTGCCAGCAGTCCTAACCTCGGGGAGGGAGGGGCGGCTAATGAAAAACTGTTTTTT | CASSPNLGEGGAANEKLFF
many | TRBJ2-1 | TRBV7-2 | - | TGTGCCAGCAGCTTGTTTAGTCTGGACAATGAGCAGTTCTTC | CASSLFSLDNEQFF
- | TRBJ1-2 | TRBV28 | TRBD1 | TGTGCCAGCAGTGAACAGGGGGCGCATGTCGGCTACACCTTC | CASSEQGAHVGYTF